This entry features one T cell receptor (beta chain) sequence. The ends were cut back, 4 bases at V and 2 bases at J, with 10 bases in the middle. The CDR3 has 14 amino acids. The germline V gene encodes CDR1 SGDLS and CDR2 YYNGEE. The data were taken from a study of shared clonotypes between healthy human individuals. Study-level background: For every donor, three CD4 naive, three CD4 memory, two CD8 naive and one CD8 memory plates were used.

The protocol was immunoSEQ multiplex PCR, while the TCRdb copy is restricted to in-frame clones and leaves out a portion. The sample carries some 2,400,000 clones, under 97% recorded once. The TCR sequence derives from a man aged 18 to 29 in good health. The specimen sequenced was naive CD4+ T cells sorted from blood. This sample's subset: CD45RA+ positively selected. This chain joins TRBV9 and TRBJ1-3, with D possibly matching TRBD1 (5 bases). CDR3 sequence: CASSSQGTGNTIYF. The CDR3 coding sequence is TGTGCCAGCAGCTCCCAGGGTACTGGAAACACCATATATTTT.